Listed here are 29 T cell receptor beta chains from one sample, sequenced in a study of T-cell memory formation after mild COVID-19. TCRdb re-called the 5' RACE reads through MiXCR, storing one row per CDR3 protein. The table shows 410,000 or so distinct CDR3 sequences, with roughly a quarter occurring only once. Sequenced sample: PBMCs or a T cell subset sorted from them (not recorded which). These receptors all stem from an adult woman who had mild COVID-19 (a few samples of this study predate the infection). Cell type and time point are not known.

The genes are TRBV7-3 and TRBJ2-3, with D unresolved. Germline V gene lookup returns CDR1 SGHTA and CDR2 FQGTGA. V lost 4 bases, J lost 6 bases, and 11 bases lay in between. The CDR3 has 13 residues. CDR3 region: CASSSPPVDTQYF. CDR3 sequence (DNA): TGTGCCAGCAGCTCTCCCCCGGTGGATACGCAGTATTTT.

This clonotype was observed once. The rearrangement joins TRBV20-1 to TRBJ2-2, with a weak D call TRBD2 (6 bases). Trimming removed 3 bases at V and 2 bases at J, with 10 bases between. The CDR3 has 14 residues. The germline CDR1 and CDR2 sequences are DFQATT and SNEGSKA (reference sequence). In nucleotides, the CDR3 is TGCAGTGCTAGGCGGGACCATAACACCGGGGAGCTGTTTTTT. Encoded protein: CSARRDHNTGELFF.

This sequence joins TRBV5-6 and TRBJ2-3; 7 bases agree with TRBD1. The CDR3 is 15 amino acids. V gave up 4 bases and J gave up 3 bases; unmatched junction bases: 8. In germline, CDR1 is SGHDT, CDR2 YYEEEE. Written as DNA, the CDR3 is TGTGCCAGCAGCGAAACGACAGGGTTAACAGATACGCAGTATTTT. It translates to CASSETTGLTDTQYF. The full variable domain, its missing parts supplied by reference TRBV5-6 and TRBJ2-3, is DAGVTQSPTHLIKTRGQQVTLRCSPKSGHDTVSWYQQALGQGPQFIFQYYEEEERQRGNFPDRFSGHQFPNYSSELNVNALLLGDSALYLCASSETTGLTDTQYFGPGTRLTVL.

A few counts support this clonotype. J is TRBJ2-7 and V is TRBV4-1; 13 nucleotides align to TRBD2. Germline V CDR1 and CDR2: MGHRA, YSYEKL. V dropped 4 bases and J dropped 0; count of bases not matched to a gene: 3. CDR3 size: 16 residues. CDR3 nucleotides: TGCGCCAGCAGCCCGGGACTAGCGGGGCACTCCTACGAGCAGTACTTC. This encodes CASSPGLAGHSYEQYF.

This chain uses TRBV14 with TRBJ2-7; no clear D gene. The CDR3 spans 15 residues. The germline gives CDR1 SGHDN, CDR2 FVKESK. V lost 1 base to trimming and J lost 5 bases, with 15 bases between them. Here the CDR3 DNA reads TGTGCCAGCAGCCAAGGTCCGGGTTCCGAAGACGAGCAGTACTTC. This encodes CASSQGPGSEDEQYF. Full variable domain (missing parts from reference TRBV14 and TRBJ2-7): EAGVTQFPSHSVIEKGQTVTLRCDPISGHDNLYWYRRVMGKEIKFLLHFVKESKQDESGMPNNRFLAERTGGTYSTLKVQPAELEDSGVYFCASSQGPGSEDEQYFGPGTRLTVT.

This clonotype was found a few times. The chain employs TRBV6-2 or TRBV6-3 and TRBJ2-7; TRBD2 aligns across 8 bases. The germline CDR1 and CDR2 sequences are MNHEY and SVGEGT. The CDR3 extends over 15 amino acids. The trim removed 4 bases at V and 5 bases at J, leaving 10 bases unmatched. CDR3 nucleotides: TGTGCCAGCAGTTTCGCGGGACTAGAGGTTAACGAGCAGTACTTC. Translating gives CASSFAGLEVNEQYF.

The chain couples TRBV12-3 or TRBV12-4 to TRBJ2-3; 9 nucleotides align to TRBD2. The CDR3 extends over 18 amino acids. V lost 3 bases and J lost 4; bases outside the gene matches: 14. The CDR3 DNA reads as TGTGCCAGCAGTTTTTCGGACTGGGTGGCGGGAGGGCCAGATACGCAGTATTTT. Residues: CASSFSDWVAGGPDTQYF.

This clonotype was recorded a few times. The V call is TRBV12-3 or TRBV12-4, the J call TRBJ2-7; D might be TRBD1 or TRBD2, each matching 5 bases. Trimming shortened V by 5 bases and J by 6 bases, and 17 bases separated the two germline ends. This CDR3 is built from 14 residues. CDR3 in amino acids: CASSPGDVTGEQYF. The CDR3 DNA follows: TGTGCCAGCAGTCCTGGGGACGTAACCGGCGAGCAGTACTTC.

This clonotype has a handful of counts. The chain uses TRBV5-1 and TRBJ1-4, with D possibly TRBD1 on 5 matching bases. The V gene's germline CDR1 is SGHRS and CDR2 YFSETQ. This CDR3 spans 12 amino acids. V lost 5 bases and J lost 6, with 8 bases in between. The CDR3 protein is CASRDIDEKLFF. CDR3 coding DNA: TGCGCCAGCAGGGACATCGATGAAAAACTGTTTTTT.

The sample holds a few counts of this clonotype. The chain carries TRBV7-2 and TRBJ2-3; D is perhaps TRBD2 (5 bases). The length of the CDR3 is 14 residues. The germline V gene encodes CDR1 SGHTA and CDR2 FQGNSA. The V end was cut by 5 bases, the J end by 2 bases, with 11 bases between. The DNA for the CDR3 is TGTGCCAGCAGCCAAGGACTGATCACAGATACGCAGTATTTT. Translation gives CASSQGLITDTQYF.

This clonotype occurred many times. The chain employs TRBV29-1 and TRBJ1-2; D is unclear. The V and J ends lost 0 bases and 7 bases respectively, with 6 bases between them. The CDR3 runs 11 residues. Germline CDR1 SQVTM, CDR2 ANQGSEA. CDR3 in DNA: TGCAGCGTTGAAGATTTGGGTGGCTACACCTTC. As protein: CSVEDLGGYTF. Variable domain in full (rest from reference TRBV29-1 and TRBJ1-2): SAVISQKPSRDICQRGTSLTIQCQVDSQVTMMFWYRQQPGQSLTLIATANQGSEATYESGFVIDKFPISRPNLTFSTLTVSNMSPEDSSIYLCSVEDLGGYTFGSGTRLTVV.

Written as DNA, the CDR3 is TGCGCCAGCAGCTTGGGGGACAGGGTCGCGGACGCTTTCTTT. Amino acids: CASSLGDRVADAFF. This chain connects TRBV5-1 to TRBJ1-1, with 9 bases aligning to TRBD1. The germline gives CDR1 SGHRS, CDR2 YFSETQ. The CDR3 length is 14 residues. V was clipped by 0 bases and J by 11 bases; unmatched bases: 8.

The genes are TRBV20-1 and TRBJ1-1; D is undetermined. Germline CDR1 is DFQATT and CDR2 is SNEGSKA (reference sequence). Trimming cost V 2 bases and J 3 bases, with 13 bases left between them. There are 14 residues in the CDR3. The CDR3 loop is CSARRQVSHTEAFF. The CDR3 nucleotides are TGCAGTGCTAGAAGGCAGGTCTCCCACACTGAAGCTTTCTTT.

The gene calls are TRBV7-8 and TRBJ2-3; TRBD2 matches 7 bases. CDR3 size: 16 residues. Germline CDR1 is SGHVS and CDR2 is FQNEAQ. The ends lost 1 base at V and 0 bases at J; junction bases unmatched: 4. The CDR3 coding sequence is TGTGCCAGCAGCTTAGGGAGCGGGATGAGCACAGATACGCAGTATTTT. Amino acid sequence: CASSLGSGMSTDTQYF.

The chain employs TRBV6-2 or TRBV6-3 and TRBJ2-7; 7 bases line up with TRBD2. Germline CDR1 MNHEY, CDR2 SVGEGT. Trimming removed 7 bases from V and 9 bases from J; junction bases left unmatched: 18. This CDR3 spans 15 amino acids. The CDR3: CASIFDGRSTAGQYF. CDR3 nucleotides: TGTGCCAGCATCTTTGACGGGAGGTCTACCGCTGGGCAGTACTTC.

This clonotype was observed a handful of times. The genes are TRBV25-1 and TRBJ2-1; no reliable D call. This CDR3 comprises 12 residues. Germline V gene lookup returns CDR1 MGHDK and CDR2 SYGVNS. V lost 4 bases and J lost 10, with 11 bases in between. CDR3 coding DNA: TGTGCCAGCAGTGGCAACAGTTTAGAGCAGTTCTTC. Translating it yields CASSGNSLEQFF. Filled out from reference TRBV25-1 and TRBJ2-1, the complete variable domain reads EADIYQTPRYLVIGTGKKITLECSQTMGHDKMYWYQQDPGMELHLIHYSYGVNSTEKGDLSSESTVSRIRTEHFPLTLESARPSHTSQYLCASSGNSLEQFFGPGTRLTVL.

This clonotype was counted only a few times. CDR3 sequence: CASSSSGELFF. The CDR3 nucleotides are TGCGCCAGCAGCTCATCGGGGGAGCTGTTTTTT. The chain carries TRBV4-3 and TRBJ2-2, with D unresolved. The V and J ends lost 5 bases and 8 bases respectively, with 6 bases between them. CDR1 and CDR2 from the germline V gene are LGHNA and YSLEER. This CDR3 has 11 amino acids.

With regard to this clonotype: Relative to the germline gene, one junction end is altered; a read error may explain this. CDR3 sequence reads: CASSLGNSIVAQYF. The CDR3 nucleotides read TGTGCAAGCAGTTTAGGGAACAGCATCGTGGCCCAGTACTTC. The chain couples TRBV12-3 or TRBV12-4 to TRBJ2-5, with D unclear. CDR3 length: 14 residues.

This clonotype was observed a handful of times. The V gene is TRBV5-1, the J gene TRBJ1-2; no firm D call. This CDR3 is built from 14 residues. Germline values: CDR1 SGHRS, CDR2 YFSETQ. V lost 0 bases and J lost 8, with 14 bases in between. The CDR3 DNA reads as TGCGCCAGCAGCTTGGGGGATTTTGCCTACGGCTACACCTTC. It codes for CASSLGDFAYGYTF.

Only one count was recorded for this clonotype. The chain combines TRBV9 with TRBJ1-3; TRBD1 might be the D (5 bases). Per germline, CDR1 SGDLS and CDR2 YYNGEE. This CDR3 spans 17 amino acids. V was trimmed by 4 bases and J by 4 bases, leaving 21 bases between them. CDR3 region: CASSHRRGGPQGNTIYF. CDR3 DNA: TGTGCCAGCAGCCACCGACGGGGGGGACCACAAGGAAACACCATATATTTT. The full variable domain, its missing parts supplied by reference TRBV9 and TRBJ1-3, is DSGVTQTPKHLITATGQRVTLRCSPRSGDLSVYWYQQSLDQGLQFLIQYYNGEERAKGNILERFSAQQFPDLHSELNLSSLELGDSALYFCASSHRRGGPQGNTIYFGEGSWLTVV.

This sequence joins TRBV5-1 and TRBJ1-1; perhaps TRBD1 as D (5 bases). Between the trimmed V and J ends, which lost 4 bases and 7 bases, there was a span of 14 bases. The length of the CDR3 is 13 residues. Germline CDR1 is SGHRS and CDR2 is YFSETQ. The CDR3 region has the DNA TGCGCCAGCAGCCATCCAGGGATCGGTGAAGCTTTCTTT. Residues: CASSHPGIGEAFF.

CDR3 sequence: CATSDRTSRRDEQFF. The DNA for the CDR3 is TGTGCCACCAGCGACCGGACTAGCCGGCGGGATGAGCAGTTCTTC. The chain links TRBV15 to TRBJ2-1, with 8 bases aligning to TRBD2. The V and J ends lost 5 bases and 8 bases, in that order; junction bases with no gene match: 11. The CDR3 is 15 amino acids. CDR1 and CDR2 (germline): LNHNV, YYDKDF (reference sequence).

CDR3: CASSFLGAVNEQFF. CDR3 DNA sequence: TGTGCCAGCAGCTTCTTGGGGGCTGTAAATGAGCAGTTCTTC. The gene calls are TRBV7-2 and TRBJ2-1; D perhaps matches TRBD1 (6 bases). The CDR3 has 14 amino acids. Looked up from germline, CDR1 is SGHTA and CDR2 is FQGNSA. The V and J ends lost 3 bases and 7 bases respectively, with 13 bases between them.

This chain joins TRBV4-1 and TRBJ2-1, with 10 bases that match TRBD2. In germline, CDR1 is MGHRA, CDR2 YSYEKL. The CDR3 is 16 amino acids. Trimming removed 2 bases from V and 4 bases from J; junction bases left unmatched: 5. This chain's CDR3 is CASSQRTSGSYNEQFF. CDR3 DNA sequence: TGCGCCAGCAGCCAAAGGACTAGCGGCTCGTACAATGAGCAGTTCTTC.

V and J are TRBV6-2 or TRBV6-3 and TRBJ1-5; D is unresolved. The CDR3 is made up of 16 amino acids. V dropped 2 bases and J dropped 1 base, with 12 bases sitting between them. Germline V gives CDR1 MNHEY, CDR2 SVGEGT. The CDR3 reads CASSYTAPRSNQPQHF. CDR3 DNA sequence: TGTGCCAGCAGTTACACGGCACCCAGGAGCAATCAGCCCCAGCATTTT.

This chain uses TRBV10-1 with TRBJ2-1; a weak D match, TRBD2 (5 bases). V lost 8 bases, J lost 0 bases, and 11 bases lay in between. This CDR3 has 14 amino acids. CDR1 and CDR2 from the germline V gene are WNHNN and SYGVQD (reference sequence). The CDR3 nucleotides are TGCGCCAGCGGAGGCCAATGCTCCTACAATGAGCAGTTCTTC. Its protein product is CASGGQCSYNEQFF.

The sample holds a few counts of this clonotype. The chain couples TRBV12-3 or TRBV12-4 to TRBJ1-2; D unclear. Trimming stripped 2 bases from V and 0 bases from J, with 7 bases between. The CDR3 consists of 14 residues. This chain's CDR3 is CASSLRHSNYGYTF. CDR3 in DNA: TGTGCCAGCAGTTTAAGGCACTCTAACTATGGCTACACCTTC.

This clonotype was counted ten times or more. CDR3 residues: CASSRGQGSEKLFF. The CDR3 DNA follows: TGTGCCAGCAGCCGGGGACAGGGTTCTGAAAAACTGTTTTTT. This chain joins TRBV5-6 and TRBJ1-4; 9 bases map to TRBD1. This CDR3 has 14 residues. V was clipped by 4 bases and J by 7 bases; unmatched bases: 5. CDR1 and CDR2 (germline): SGHDT, YYEEEE.

The V gene is TRBV29-1, the J gene TRBJ2-3; 7 bases line up with TRBD1. This CDR3 has 14 amino acids. The germline V gene encodes CDR1 SQVTM and CDR2 ANQGSEA. With 6 bases clipped from V and 1 base from J, the junction kept 7 bases outside the gene matches. The CDR3 sequence: CSVDRPQGTDTQYF. CDR3 DNA: TGCAGCGTGGACAGGCCACAGGGCACAGATACGCAGTATTTT.